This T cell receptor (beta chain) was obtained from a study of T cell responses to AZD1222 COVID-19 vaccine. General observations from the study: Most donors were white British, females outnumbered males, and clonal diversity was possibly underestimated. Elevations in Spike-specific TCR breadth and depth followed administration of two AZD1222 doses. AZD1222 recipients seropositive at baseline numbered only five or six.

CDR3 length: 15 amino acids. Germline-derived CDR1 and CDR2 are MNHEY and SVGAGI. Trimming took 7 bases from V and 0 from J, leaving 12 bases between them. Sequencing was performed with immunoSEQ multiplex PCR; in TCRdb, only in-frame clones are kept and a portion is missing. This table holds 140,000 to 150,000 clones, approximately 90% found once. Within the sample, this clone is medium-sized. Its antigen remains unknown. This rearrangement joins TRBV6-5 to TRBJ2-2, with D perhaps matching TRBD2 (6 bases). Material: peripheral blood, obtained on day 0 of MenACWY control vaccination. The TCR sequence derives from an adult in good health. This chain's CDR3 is CASTRDLTNTGELFF. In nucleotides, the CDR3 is TGTGCCAGCACCCGGGACTTGACGAACACCGGGGAGCTGTTTTTT.